This TCR beta chain was sequenced in a study of blood T cell repertoires in COVID-19. V gave up 3 bases and J gave up 6 bases, with 9 bases separating them. Germline V lookup: CDR1 MNHEY, CDR2 SMNVEV (reference sequence). The CDR3 totals 13 residues. Profiling relied on immunoSEQ multiplex PCR, and the TCRdb table lists in-frame clones only, not all of them. The table lists about 370,000 clones, 70% to 90% of them singletons. This clone was observed once. The rearrangement joins TRBV27 to TRBJ2-1, with D possibly TRBD2 on 6 matching bases. This sequence originates from a young woman with COVID-19, enrolled during active disease. The specimen sequenced was peripheral blood. This CDR3 reads CASSFGGVNEQFF. The CDR3 nucleotides read TGTGCCAGCAGTTTCGGAGGGGTCAATGAGCAGTTCTTC.